These T cell receptor beta chains were read from a single sample in a study of somatic mutations in cytotoxic T cells in rheumatoid arthritis. Sequencing used immunoSEQ multiplex PCR; TCRdb keeps in-frame clones, though not all of them. The sample lists fewer than 9,500 clones, just under 75% occurring once. The sequencing sample was made of CD8+ T cells sorted from blood. Every receptor here comes from an adult with rheumatoid arthritis. CDR3s include the opening cysteine and the closing phenylalanine or tryptophan. The D gene is left open where the match is weak. Clone sizes are given selectively: once, few, many, or a class where the clone is expanded.

- TRBJ1-6 TRBV30 - CAWSVFPAPLHF TGTGCCTGGAGTGTATTCCCTGCACCCCTCCACTTT
few TRBJ1-3 TRBV30 - CAWSRTVEGHTIYF TGTGCCTGGAGTCGGACAGTTGAAGGGCACACCATATATTTT
- TRBJ1-1 TRBV5-1 - CASSLDPANTEAFF TGCGCCAGCAGCTTGGACCCCGCGAACACTGAAGCTTTCTTT
- TRBJ2-7 TRBV5-6 - CASSLRATFYEQYF TGTGCCAGCAGCTTACGGGCCACCTTCTACGAGCAGTACTTC
- TRBJ2-5 TRBV25-1 - CASSDVPETQYF TGTGCCAGCAGTGACGTGCCAGAGACCCAGTACTTC
- TRBJ1-2 TRBV4-2 - CASSPEPGQLVYGYTF TGTGCCAGCAGCCCGGAGCCCGGACAGCTCGTCTATGGCTACACCTTC
- TRBJ2-7 TRBV5-1 - CASSYGGSYEQYF TGCGCCAGCAGCTACGGGGGCTCCTACGAGCAGTACTTC
- TRBJ2-5 TRBV6-1 - CASSARHRSQETQYF TGTGCCAGCAGCGCCCGACACAGGAGCCAAGAGACCCAGTACTTC
few TRBJ2-7 TRBV4-1 - CASSPSRGLDEQYF TGCGCCAGCAGCCCGAGTAGGGGCCTTGACGAGCAGTACTTC
- TRBJ1-1 TRBV28 TRBD1 CASSWTGAEAFF TGTGCCAGCAGTTGGACAGGGGCTGAAGCTTTCTTT
- TRBJ1-1 TRBV28 TRBD1 CASSLQGVGTEAFF TGTGCCAGCAGTCTCCAGGGGGTGGGCACTGAAGCTTTCTTT
- TRBJ1-3 TRBV2 - CASRSTGIAGNTIYF TGTGCCAGCAGATCGACAGGAATTGCTGGAAACACCATATATTTT
- TRBJ2-7 TRBV6-5 - CATAGGVSYEQYF TGTGCCACCGCAGGGGGGGTTTCCTACGAGCAGTACTTC
- TRBJ2-1 TRBV19 - CASSITRDSGEQFF TGTGCCAGTAGTATTACACGGGACTCTGGTGAGCAGTTCTTC
- TRBJ2-1 TRBV28 TRBD2 CASSPRTSGIYNEQFF TGTGCCAGCAGTCCTAGGACTAGCGGGATATACAATGAGCAGTTCTTC
- TRBJ2-1 TRBV14 - CASSQIYNEQFF TGTGCCAGCAGCCAAATATACAATGAGCAGTTCTTC
- TRBJ1-2 TRBV7-9 - CASSSSGANYGYTF TGTGCCAGCAGCTCTTCAGGGGCAAACTATGGCTACACCTTC
- TRBJ2-3 TRBV28 TRBD1 CASSHGQERYF TGTGCCAGCAGCCACGGACAGGAGAGGTATTTT
- TRBJ1-3 TRBV21-1 - CASIPPRQLPGNTIYF TGTGCCAGCATCCCCCCCCGACAGCTCCCTGGAAACACCATATATTTT
- TRBJ1-1 TRBV7-9 - CASSLRAYTEAFF TGTGCCAGCAGCTTAAGGGCCTACACTGAAGCTTTCTTT
few TRBJ1-1 TRBV7-9 TRBD1 CASSPPGTANTEAFF TGTGCCAGCAGCCCCCCAGGGACAGCTAACACTGAAGCTTTCTTT
- TRBJ1-1 TRBV6-1 - CASRQGGLWTEAFF TGTGCCAGCAGACAGGGAGGGTTGTGGACTGAAGCTTTCTTT
- TRBJ1-1 TRBV30 - CAWSAPTEEAFF TGTGCCTGGAGTGCCCCGACAGAGGAAGCTTTCTTT
- TRBJ2-3 TRBV7-9 TRBD2 CASSLTSGRYSDTQYF TGTGCCAGCAGCTTGACTAGCGGGAGGTACTCAGATACGCAGTATTTT
few TRBJ2-7 TRBV2 TRBD1 CASSDLGGQGDPEQYF TGTGCCAGCAGTGATTTAGGGGGACAGGGTGATCCTGAGCAGTACTTC
- TRBJ1-1 TRBV29-1 - CSVVTAPPSYTEAFF TGCAGCGTTGTCACGGCCCCTCCTTCATACACTGAAGCTTTCTTT
few TRBJ2-7 TRBV5-1 - CASSRTGPQEQYF TGCGCCAGCAGTCGGACCGGGCCTCAAGAGCAGTACTTC
- TRBJ1-4 TRBV7-9 - CASSSSPGPGNEKLFF TGTGCCAGCAGCTCTAGCCCGGGTCCGGGTAATGAAAAACTGTTTTTT
- TRBJ2-3 TRBV30 - CARTRQYSTDTQYF TGTGCCCGAACCAGACAGTATAGCACAGATACGCAGTATTTT
- TRBJ1-2 TRBV11-2 - CASSERGGYTF TGTGCCAGCAGCGAACGGGGTGGCTACACCTTC